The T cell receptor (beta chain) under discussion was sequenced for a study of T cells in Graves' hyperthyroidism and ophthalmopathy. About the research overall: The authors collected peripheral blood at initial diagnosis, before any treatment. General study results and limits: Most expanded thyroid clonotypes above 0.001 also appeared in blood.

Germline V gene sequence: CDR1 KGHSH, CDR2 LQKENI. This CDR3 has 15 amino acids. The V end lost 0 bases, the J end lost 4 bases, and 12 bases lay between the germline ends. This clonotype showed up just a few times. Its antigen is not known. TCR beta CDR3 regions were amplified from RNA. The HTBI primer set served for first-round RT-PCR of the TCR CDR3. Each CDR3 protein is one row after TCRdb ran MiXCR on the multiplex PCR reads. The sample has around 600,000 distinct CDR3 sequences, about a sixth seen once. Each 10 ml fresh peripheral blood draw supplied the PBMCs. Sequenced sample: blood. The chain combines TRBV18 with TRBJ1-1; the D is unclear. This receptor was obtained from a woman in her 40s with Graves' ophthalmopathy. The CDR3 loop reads CASSPPSLGSTEAFF. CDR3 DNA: TGTGCCAGCTCACCACCGAGTCTGGGGAGCACTGAAGCTTTCTTT.